Listed here are 15 T cell receptor beta chains from one sample, sequenced in a study of cytomegalovirus exposure and HLA in healthy donors. Method: immunoSEQ multiplex PCR; TCRdb's copy keeps in-frame clones and lacks some. The sample has some 210,000 clones, more than 75% seen once. Sequencing used PBMCs. The receptor source for this set is a woman between 18 and 29 years old in good health and CMV-seropositive.

The chain links TRBV5-6 to TRBJ2-1; 7 bases line up with TRBD2. This CDR3 spans 15 amino acids. Germline V lookup: CDR1 SGHDT, CDR2 YYEEEE. The trim removed 4 bases at V and 5 bases at J, leaving 9 bases unmatched. CDR3 residues: CASSLVLLADNEQFF. For the CDR3, the DNA is TGTGCCAGCAGCCTTGTACTTCTAGCGGACAATGAGCAGTTCTTC.

This chain connects TRBV18 to TRBJ2-7, with 9 bases aligning to TRBD2. V lost 3 bases to trimming and J lost 6 bases; unmatched junction nucleotides: 6. Germline CDR1 and CDR2: KGHSH and LQKENI. CDR3 length equals 14 residues. The CDR3 DNA reads as TGTGCCAGCTCACCGAGAGAAGCGGGAGGCGAGCAGTACTTC. Protein sequence: CASSPREAGGEQYF.

V gene TRBV5-6 combines with J gene TRBJ2-7; 7 nucleotides line up with TRBD2. J gave up 2 bases and V 7 bases, and 12 bases lay outside the gene matches. This CDR3 has 15 amino acids. CDR1 and CDR2 (germline): SGHDT, YYEEEE. The CDR3 nucleotides read TGTGCCAGCCTTTTGGACGGCGGGAGCCCCTACGAGCAGTACTTC. Translation gives CASLLDGGSPYEQYF.

The chain combines TRBV5-1 with TRBJ2-2; D might be TRBD1 (6 bases). Per germline, CDR1 SGHRS and CDR2 YFSETQ. This CDR3 has 15 amino acids. Trimming cost V 5 bases and J 5 bases, with 16 bases left between them. CDR3: CASSQGGKWTGELFF. CDR3 DNA: TGCGCCAGCAGTCAAGGGGGAAAGTGGACCGGGGAGCTGTTTTTT.

This clone showed up just once. The chain couples TRBV9 to TRBJ2-1; D gene uncertain. Looked up from germline, CDR1 is SGDLS and CDR2 is YYNGEE. This CDR3 contains 11 residues. V lost 3 bases, J lost 10 bases, and 8 bases lay in between. The CDR3 loop reads CASSASKEQFF. For the CDR3, the DNA is TGTGCCAGCAGCGCCTCTAAAGAGCAGTTCTTC.

The chain uses TRBV4-2 and TRBJ2-7; D is perhaps TRBD2 (5 bases). Trimming removed 3 bases at V and 4 bases at J, with 13 bases between. The CDR3 is made up of 14 amino acids. CDR1 is LGHNA, CDR2 YNFKEQ, per germline. This CDR3 is CASSQGSRGYEQYF. CDR3 nucleotide sequence: TGTGCCAGCAGCCAGGGCAGTCGGGGTTACGAGCAGTACTTC.

For the CDR3, the DNA is TGTGCCAGCAGTAGCGGAAACATTCAGTACTTC. Translation: CASSSGNIQYF. The chain joins TRBV2 to TRBJ2-4; D perhaps matches TRBD2 (5 bases). CDR1 and CDR2 (germline): SNHLY, FYNNEI. V lost 5 bases and J lost 6, with 5 bases in between. CDR3 length equals 11 residues.

This chain connects TRBV28 to TRBJ1-5; possible D gene TRBD1, 6 bases. Per germline, CDR1 MDHEN and CDR2 SYDVKM. The CDR3 sequence is 14 residues long. The V and J ends lost 3 bases and 6 bases respectively, with 12 bases between them. For the CDR3, the DNA is TGTGCCAGCAGTTTCAGGGGATCCAGTCAGCCCCAGCATTTT. The encoded protein is CASSFRGSSQPQHF.

The rearrangement uses TRBV6-5 and TRBJ1-2; no reliable D call. The CDR3 spans 16 residues. Trimming took 0 bases from V and 8 from J, leaving 19 bases between them. CDR1 and CDR2 from the germline V gene are MNHEY and SVGAGI. This chain's CDR3 is CASSYSGDLSRGGYTF. CDR3 in DNA: TGTGCCAGCAGTTACTCCGGTGACCTCAGTCGGGGAGGCTACACCTTC.

This clone was detected a few times. The rearrangement uses TRBV27 and TRBJ1-2; D gene uncertain. Germline CDR1 MNHEY, CDR2 SMNVEV (reference sequence). This CDR3 is built from 13 residues. The V end was cut by 3 bases, the J end by 4 bases, with 9 bases between. Here the CDR3 reads CASSLARSYGYTF. DNA for the CDR3: TGTGCCAGCAGTTTGGCCAGAAGCTATGGCTACACCTTC.

The rearrangement uses TRBV7-9 and TRBJ2-1; 9 bases fit TRBD2. CDR1 is SEHNR, CDR2 FQNEAQ, per germline (reference sequence). V dropped 1 base and J dropped 4; count of bases not matched to a gene: 5. The CDR3 has 16 amino acids. CDR3 nucleotide sequence: TGTGCCAGCAGCTTAGGTCCTAGCGGGGTATACAATGAGCAGTTCTTC. This codes for CASSLGPSGVYNEQFF. Using reference TRBV7-9 and TRBJ2-1 for the parts outside the CDR3, the full variable domain is DTGVSQNPRHKITKRGQNVTFRCDPISEHNRLYWYRQTLGQGPEFLTYFQNEAQLEKSRLLSDRFSAERPKGSFSTLEIQRTEQGDSAMYLCASSLGPSGVYNEQFFGPGTRLTVL.

The chain is built from TRBV6-5 and TRBJ2-3; 7 nucleotides line up with TRBD1. CDR1 and CDR2 (germline): MNHEY, SVGAGI. The CDR3 is made up of 15 amino acids. The trim removed 9 bases at V and 2 bases at J, leaving 11 bases unmatched. The CDR3 protein is CASTLGTAPTDTQYF. For the CDR3, the DNA is TGTGCCAGTACGCTGGGGACAGCCCCCACAGATACGCAGTATTTT.

This chain connects TRBV27 to TRBJ1-4; 7 bases are shared with TRBD1. Germline loops: CDR1 MNHEY, CDR2 SMNVEV (reference sequence). V was pared by 6 bases and J by 5 bases, with 9 bases of the junction left unmatched. The CDR3 loop spans 15 amino acids. DNA of the CDR3: TGTGCCAGCAGCCCTTCACAGGGGATGAATGAAAAACTGTTTTTT. It is translated as CASSPSQGMNEKLFF.

The rearrangement joins TRBV4-1 to TRBJ2-7; 7 bases align to TRBD1. Germline assignment: CDR1 MGHRA and CDR2 YSYEKL. Germline trimming cut 4 bases from V and 0 bases from J; bases unmatched to any gene: 9. This CDR3 has 16 amino acids. Here the CDR3 DNA reads TGCGCCAGCAGCCGATTGGCCTGGGACAGCTCCTACGAGCAGTACTTC. It specifies CASSRLAWDSSYEQYF.

The chain combines TRBV29-1 with TRBJ2-5; D may be TRBD1 (5 bases). The length of the CDR3 is 12 residues. The germline gives CDR1 SQVTM, CDR2 ANQGSEA. V dropped 3 bases and J dropped 4 bases, with 9 bases sitting between them. The CDR3 here is CSVDSGRETQYF. For the CDR3, the DNA is TGCAGCGTTGACTCAGGGCGAGAGACCCAGTACTTC.